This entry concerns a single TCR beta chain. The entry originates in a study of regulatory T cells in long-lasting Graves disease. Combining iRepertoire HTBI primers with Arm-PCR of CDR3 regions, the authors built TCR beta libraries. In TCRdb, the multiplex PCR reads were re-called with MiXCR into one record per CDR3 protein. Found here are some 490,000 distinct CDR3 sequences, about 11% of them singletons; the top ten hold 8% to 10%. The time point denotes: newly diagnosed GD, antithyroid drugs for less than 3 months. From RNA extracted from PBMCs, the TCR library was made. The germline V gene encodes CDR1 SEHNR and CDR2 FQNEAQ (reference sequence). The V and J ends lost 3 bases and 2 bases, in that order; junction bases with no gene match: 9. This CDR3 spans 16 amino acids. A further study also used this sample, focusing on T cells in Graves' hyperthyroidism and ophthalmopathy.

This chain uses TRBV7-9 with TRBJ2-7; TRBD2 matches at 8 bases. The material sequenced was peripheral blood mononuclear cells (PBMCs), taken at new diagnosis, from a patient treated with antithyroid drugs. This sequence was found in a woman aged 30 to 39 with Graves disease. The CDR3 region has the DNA TGTGCCAGCAGCTTGGAGCTAGCGGGCCCCCCCTACGAGCAGTACTTC. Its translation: CASSLELAGPPYEQYF.